The entry that follows covers one TCR beta chain sequence. Its antigen is not identified. The junction and the germline gene differ at one end; a read error may be behind it. The CDR3 sequence is 16 residues long. Germline-derived CDR1 and CDR2 are SGDLS and YYNGEE. The TCR beta cDNA libraries contained unique molecular identifiers. TCRdb reprocessed the PCR reads via MiXCR and lists one record per CDR3 protein. Here the sample spans approximately 730,000 distinct CDR3 sequences, roughly 27% being singletons. The entry originates in a study of post-analysis software for immune sequencing data. In the study overall: Progressive-relapsing, secondary progressive and relapsing-remitting multiple sclerosis were among the disease courses included. General study results and limits: Samples sharing a preparation batch grouped tightly together when assessed by F measure. TRBV5-6, TRBV5-1 and TRBV20-1 belonged to a set of a few TRBV segments that were more frequent in patients than controls.

This rearrangement joins TRBV9 to TRBJ1-1, with TRBD1 matching 7 bases. The origin of this receptor is a girl aged 10-17 years with multiple sclerosis. Source material: blood. CDR3 in DNA: TGTGCCCGCAGCGTAGCGGGGGACAGACGGCCGACTGAAGCTTTCTTT. Encoded protein: CARSVAGDRRPTEAFF.